Below, 32 T cell receptor beta chains from the same sample are listed, as sequenced in a study of T cells after yellow fever vaccination. One entry per CDR3 protein results from TCRdb running MiXCR on the 5' RACE reads. The sample contains hundreds of thousands of distinct CDR3 sequences, about 4% of which appear only once. Sample: PBMCs, taken 5 days after the yellow fever booster vaccination. Receptors originate from a man younger than 35 who received the YFV17D yellow fever vaccine.

This clonotype was counted ten times or more. The gene calls are TRBV20-1 and TRBJ1-1; 10 bases are shared with TRBD1. The CDR3 spans 15 residues. The J segment lost 1 base and the V segment lost 1 base, leaving 3 bases of the junction unmatched. Germline V gene data show CDR1 as DFQATT and CDR2 as SNEGSKA (reference sequence). The CDR3 DNA reads as TGCAGTGCTAGAGTTTGGGACAGGGGGAACACTGAAGCTTTCTTT. It translates to CSARVWDRGNTEAFF.

The chain employs TRBV14 and TRBJ1-1; no firm D call. This CDR3 is built from 12 residues. V gave up 10 bases and J gave up 2 bases, with 11 bases separating them. Germline CDR1 is SGHDN and CDR2 is FVKESK. DNA of the CDR3: TGTGCCACCTCGATGCGAAACACTGAAGCTTTCTTT. Its protein is CATSMRNTEAFF.

This clonotype occurred a few times. The chain joins TRBV20-1 to TRBJ2-5; D may correspond to TRBD1 or TRBD2 (5 bases each). Germline CDR1 DFQATT, CDR2 SNEGSKA (reference sequence). The CDR3 runs to 12 residues. Trimming removed 4 bases at V and 5 bases at J, with 11 bases between. The CDR3 is CSAIKGTETQYF. Written as DNA, the CDR3 is TGCAGTGCTATCAAGGGGACGGAGACCCAGTACTTC.

This clonotype was detected only a few times. The V call is TRBV11-2, the J call TRBJ2-7, with D unclear. Germline V CDR1 and CDR2: SGHAT, FQNNGV. With 1 base removed from V and 1 base from J, the gap between germline ends came to 11 bases. The CDR3 covers 15 residues. The chain's CDR3 is CASSLVSGISYEQYV. CDR3 DNA sequence: TGTGCCAGCAGCTTAGTCAGTGGAATATCCTACGAGCAGTACGTC.

This chain connects TRBV29-1 to TRBJ1-5, with D possibly being TRBD1 (5 bases). Germline CDR1 reads SQVTM; CDR2 reads ANQGSEA. The CDR3 sequence is 14 residues long. Trimming cost V 7 bases and J 6 bases, with 19 bases left between them. CDR3: CSGLGGGFTQPQHF. The CDR3 DNA follows: TGCAGCGGCCTCGGTGGGGGGTTTACTCAGCCCCAGCATTTT.

This clonotype came up many times. The chain links TRBV4-1 to TRBJ2-3; D might be TRBD1 (6 bases). V lost 1 base and J 4 bases, leaving 15 bases between the germline ends. This CDR3 has 16 residues. Germline CDR1 reads MGHRA; CDR2 reads YSYEKL. The CDR3 DNA follows: TGCGCCAGCAGCCAAGTAGCACAGGGTGAGGCAGATACGCAGTATTTT. It encodes CASSQVAQGEADTQYF.

The V gene is TRBV20-1, the J gene TRBJ1-2, with D perhaps TRBD1 (6 bases). Trimming took 0 bases from V and 4 from J, leaving 24 bases between them. The CDR3 runs 18 residues. CDR1 and CDR2 from the germline V gene are DFQATT and SNEGSKA (reference sequence). The DNA for the CDR3 is TGCAGTGCTAGAGATGCTAGGGCAGGGGCCTTACACGCCTATGGCTACACCTTC. Translation: CSARDARAGALHAYGYTF.

This clonotype showed up just a few times. The chain carries TRBV6-1 and TRBJ1-2; 7 nucleotides align to TRBD1. V lost 3 bases and J lost 4; bases outside the gene matches: 5. The CDR3 loop spans 14 amino acids. Germline assignment: CDR1 MNHNS and CDR2 SASEGT. In DNA form, the CDR3 reads TGTGCCAGCAGTGACAGGGGGTACCCCTATGGCTACACCTTC. It is translated as CASSDRGYPYGYTF.

V and J are TRBV7-2 and TRBJ2-5; 10 bases agree with TRBD1. CDR1 SGHTA and CDR2 FQGNSA come from the germline V gene. Unmatched junction bases numbered 8, after V lost 7 bases and J lost 0 bases. This CDR3 has 16 residues. The CDR3 loop is CASTGQGGNHQETQYF. The CDR3 DNA sequence: TGTGCCAGCACTGGACAGGGGGGCAACCACCAAGAGACCCAGTACTTC. The full variable domain, with the rest looked up from reference TRBV7-2 and TRBJ2-5, is GAGVSQSPSNKVTEKGKDVELRCDPISGHTALYWYRQSLGQGLEFLIYFQGNSAPDKSGLPSDRFSAERTGGSVSTLTIQRTQQEDSAVYLCASTGQGGNHQETQYFGPGTRLLVL.

The V gene is TRBV6-1, the J gene TRBJ1-1, with 8 bases lining up with TRBD1. The germline gives CDR1 MNHNS, CDR2 SASEGT. This CDR3 has 13 residues. Trimming at V came to 7 bases and at J to 5 bases, leaving 6 bases not matched to a gene. The CDR3 DNA is TGTGCCAGCACTCTGACAGGGGAGACTGAAGCTTTCTTT. Residues: CASTLTGETEAFF.

The rearrangement uses TRBV5-4 and TRBJ1-1, with D possibly being TRBD1 (6 bases). Trimming stripped 4 bases from V and 11 bases from J, with 15 bases between. The germline V gene encodes CDR1 SGHNT and CDR2 YYREEE (reference sequence). The CDR3 length is 12 residues. The CDR3 DNA sequence: TGTGCCAGCAGCCGAGCAGGGGCTCCCGCTTTCTTT. Protein: CASSRAGAPAFF. The complete variable domain, with remaining parts taken from reference TRBV5-4 and TRBJ1-1, reads ETGVTQSPTHLIKTRGQQVTLRCSSQSGHNTVSWYQQALGQGPQFIFQYYREEENGRGNFPPRFSGLQFPNYSSELNVNALELDDSALYLCASSRAGAPAFFGQGTRLTVV.

On this clonotype: Sequence at one end of the junction differs from germline and may be a read error. The rearrangement joins TRBV6-1 to TRBJ1-2; 9 nucleotides agree with TRBD1. The CDR3 runs 15 residues. The germline V gene has CDR1 MNHNS and CDR2 SASEGT. CDR3 residues: CACSSWTGDDYGYTF. The DNA of the CDR3 is TGTGCCTGCAGCTCCTGGACAGGGGACGACTATGGCTACACCTTC.

This clonotype was seen only a few times. This chain connects TRBV20-1 to TRBJ1-4, with D unclear. Trimming pared 1 base from V and 8 bases from J, leaving 8 bases between. This CDR3 has 12 amino acids. Germline values: CDR1 DFQATT, CDR2 SNEGSKA (reference sequence). The CDR3 here is CSARVPPEKLFF. The CDR3 region has the DNA TGCAGTGCTAGAGTTCCACCCGAAAAACTGTTTTTT.

This clonotype appeared many times. This sequence joins TRBV9 and TRBJ1-2; TRBD1 might be the D (5 bases). The CDR3 is 14 amino acids. CDR1 is SGDLS and CDR2 is YYNGEE in the germline V gene. Trimming shortened V by 3 bases and J by 9 bases, and 18 bases separated the two germline ends. The DNA of the CDR3 is TGTGCCAGCAGCGCTTCCGGGACCTCCGATAGCTACACCTTC. Encoded protein: CASSASGTSDSYTF.

This clonotype was seen repeatedly, ten times or more. This sequence joins TRBV20-1 and TRBJ2-1, with D tentatively TRBD1 (6 bases). V dropped 3 bases and J dropped 0 bases, with 9 bases sitting between them. CDR3 size: 14 residues. Germline assignment: CDR1 DFQATT and CDR2 SNEGSKA (reference sequence). The CDR3 protein is CSARDSYSYNEQFF. In nucleotides, the CDR3 is TGCAGTGCTAGGGACAGCTACTCCTACAATGAGCAGTTCTTC.

This clonotype was counted between two and nine times. J is TRBJ1-2 and V is TRBV7-9, with a tentative D call TRBD1 (6 bases). This CDR3 is 14 amino acids long. Trimming pared 0 bases from V and 5 bases from J, leaving 10 bases between. Per germline, CDR1 SEHNR and CDR2 FQNEAQ (reference sequence). The CDR3 sequence: CASSLADSQYGYTF. In DNA, the CDR3 is TGTGCCAGCAGCTTAGCGGACAGCCAGTATGGCTACACCTTC.

This clonotype was detected ten times or more. This chain uses TRBV7-9 with TRBJ2-3, with a possible D match to TRBD1 (6 bases). V was trimmed by 4 bases and J by 15 bases, leaving 20 bases between them. The CDR3 consists of 13 residues. Germline loops: CDR1 SEHNR, CDR2 FQNEAQ (reference sequence). The DNA for the CDR3 is TGTGCCAGCAGCTCCGGCCGACAGGCGAGCAGTTATTTT. This gives the protein CASSSGRQASSYF.

This clonotype was picked up a small number of times. The CDR3 reads CATSDSSGEGETQYF. As DNA, the CDR3 is TGTGCCACCAGTGATTCTAGCGGGGAGGGGGAGACCCAGTACTTC. The chain employs TRBV24-1 and TRBJ2-5; TRBD2 aligns across 9 bases. V trimming: 2 bases; J trimming: 5 bases; junction bases outside the gene matches: 5. Per germline, CDR1 KGHDR and CDR2 SFDVKD. CDR3 length: 15 residues.

CDR3 amino acids: CSASTGTGPNYGYTF. CDR3 sequence (DNA): TGCAGTGCTAGCACGGGGACAGGTCCTAACTATGGCTACACCTTC. This chain connects TRBV20-1 to TRBJ1-2, with 8 nucleotides matching TRBD1. The CDR3 is 15 residues long. Per germline, CDR1 DFQATT and CDR2 SNEGSKA (reference sequence). J was trimmed by 0 bases and V by 3 bases; bases with no gene match: 6.

Only a few counts were recorded for this clonotype. The V and J genes are TRBV11-2 and TRBJ2-2; 7 nucleotides line up with TRBD2. CDR1 is SGHAT and CDR2 is FQNNGV in the germline V gene. Unmatched junction bases numbered 5, after V lost 5 bases and J lost 2 bases. The CDR3 sequence is 15 residues long. The CDR3 reads CASSPGLSNTGELFF. In DNA form, the CDR3 reads TGTGCCAGCAGCCCGGGACTATCCAACACCGGGGAGCTGTTTTTT.

This clonotype showed up just a few times. The V call is TRBV10-3, the J call TRBJ2-7; D possibly corresponds to TRBD1 (6 bases). Germline V gene lookup returns CDR1 ENHRY and CDR2 SYGVKD. Trimming took off 8 bases at V and 2 bases at J, with 13 bases between the two ends. The CDR3 runs to 13 residues. DNA for the CDR3: TGTGCCATCGGCAGGACAGACCCCTACGAGCAGTACTTC. Its protein product is CAIGRTDPYEQYF.

The table lists this clonotype with many counts. The V call is TRBV20-1, the J call TRBJ2-2; D is undetermined. Trimming stripped 1 base from V and 5 bases from J, with 14 bases between. The CDR3 runs to 15 residues. CDR1 is DFQATT, CDR2 SNEGSKA, per germline (reference sequence). CDR3 bases: TGCAGTGCTAGAGGGCTAGTCGGTCCGACCGGGGAGCTGTTTTTT. This encodes CSARGLVGPTGELFF.

This rearrangement joins TRBV4-1 to TRBJ2-1; TRBD1 agrees at 11 bases. Germline CDR1 reads MGHRA; CDR2 reads YSYEKL. J gave up 6 bases and V 6 bases, and 7 bases lay outside the gene matches. The CDR3 length is 15 residues. This CDR3 is CASRIGQGAVNEQFF. The CDR3 bases are TGCGCCAGCAGGATAGGACAGGGGGCCGTCAATGAGCAGTTCTTC.

Only a few counts were recorded for this clonotype. The genes are TRBV19 and TRBJ2-2; D unresolved. Per germline, CDR1 LNHDA and CDR2 SQIVND (reference sequence). The CDR3 has 12 residues. Trimming removed 7 bases at V and 4 bases at J, with 7 bases between. The CDR3 region has the DNA TGTGCCAGTACGTGGGGCACCGGGGAGCTGTTTTTT. Encoded protein: CASTWGTGELFF. Filled out from reference TRBV19 and TRBJ2-2, the complete variable domain reads DGGITQSPKYLFRKEGQNVTLSCEQNLNHDAMYWYRQDPGQGLRLIYYSQIVNDFQKGDIAEGYSVSREKKESFPLTVTSAQKNPTAFYLCASTWGTGELFFGEGSRLTVL.

The chain couples TRBV4-3 to TRBJ2-7; 8 bases are a match to TRBD2. Trimming cost V 1 base and J 1 base; bases outside gene matches: 9. The CDR3 has 17 amino acids. Germline CDR1 reads LGHNA; CDR2 reads YSLEER. The chain's CDR3 is CASSQGVLSGVSYEQYF. CDR3 coding DNA: TGCGCCAGCAGCCAAGGGGTACTTAGCGGGGTTTCCTACGAGCAGTACTTC.

This clonotype was detected many times. The chain is built from TRBV7-6 and TRBJ1-6; the D gene is possibly TRBD1 (5 bases). Trimming removed 2 bases at V and 7 bases at J, with 9 bases between. CDR1 is SGHVS and CDR2 is FNYEAQ in the germline V gene. The CDR3 covers 14 residues. The chain's CDR3 is CASSLQGPNSPLHF. CDR3 coding DNA: TGTGCCAGCAGCTTACAGGGCCCCAATTCACCCCTCCACTTT.

There are a few counts of this clonotype. This chain uses TRBV6-1 with TRBJ1-1, with D unclear. V was trimmed by 1 base and J by 4 bases, leaving 13 bases between them. In germline, CDR1 is MNHNS, CDR2 SASEGT. The CDR3 spans 15 residues. Here the CDR3 reads CASSEVRGWGTEAFF. CDR3 DNA: TGTGCCAGCAGTGAAGTTCGGGGATGGGGCACTGAAGCTTTCTTT.

This clonotype appeared a few times. V is TRBV27 and J is TRBJ2-5, with D possibly called TRBD1 or TRBD2 (7 bases each). Looked up from germline, CDR1 is MNHEY and CDR2 is SMNVEV (reference sequence). The V end was cut by 3 bases, the J end by 5 bases, with 16 bases between. The CDR3 has 15 residues. In DNA, the CDR3 is TGTGCCAGCAGTTTCATGCCAGGGGGGGGGGAGACCCAGTACTTC. It yields the protein CASSFMPGGGETQYF.

The V gene is TRBV20-1, the J gene TRBJ2-6, with 9 bases lining up with TRBD1. Per the germline V gene, CDR1 is DFQATT and CDR2 is SNEGSKA (reference sequence). This CDR3 contains 18 residues. V was clipped by 3 bases and J by 3 bases; unmatched bases: 12. The CDR3 DNA follows: TGCAGTGCTAGCCTCCCCGGGACAGGGATGTTTGGGGCCAACGTCCTGACTTTC. Amino acids: CSASLPGTGMFGANVLTF.

This clonotype was seen a handful of times. V is TRBV5-1 and J is TRBJ2-4, with 8 bases aligning to TRBD1. Germline V gene data show CDR1 as SGHRS and CDR2 as YFSETQ. The ends lost 0 bases at V and 5 bases at J; junction bases unmatched: 10. The CDR3 totals 17 residues. The CDR3 sequence: CASSLGYSAGGQNIQYF. In DNA, the CDR3 is TGCGCCAGCAGCTTGGGTTACTCGGCAGGGGGCCAAAACATTCAGTACTTC. Full variable domain (rest looked up from reference TRBV5-1 and TRBJ2-4): KAGVTQTPRYLIKTRGQQVTLSCSPISGHRSVSWYQQTPGQGLQFLFEYFSETQRNKGNFPGRFSGRQFSNSRSEMNVSTLELGDSALYLCASSLGYSAGGQNIQYFGAGTRLSVL.

This clonotype was counted a few times. This rearrangement joins TRBV5-6 to TRBJ2-1; D ambiguous. Germline CDR1 is SGHDT and CDR2 is YYEEEE. The CDR3 is made up of 13 amino acids. The germline V and J ends were trimmed by 1 base and 6 bases, with 8 bases remaining between them. Here the CDR3 DNA reads TGTGCCAGCAGCTTGTATAACAGCAATGAGCAGTTCTTC. It codes for CASSLYNSNEQFF. The full variable domain, completed using reference TRBV5-6 and TRBJ2-1, is DAGVTQSPTHLIKTRGQQVTLRCSPKSGHDTVSWYQQALGQGPQFIFQYYEEEERQRGNFPDRFSGHQFPNYSSELNVNALLLGDSALYLCASSLYNSNEQFFGPGTRLTVL.

Notes on this clonotype: A much larger clonotype is one base distant, so this may be a read error. The chain carries TRBV20-1 and TRBJ2-3; D might be TRBD2 (5 bases). From germline, CDR1 is DFQATT and CDR2 SNEGSKA (reference sequence). With 4 bases removed from V and 1 base from J, the gap between germline ends came to 15 bases. This CDR3 comprises 15 residues. CDR3 region: CSAIRLEVGTDTQYF. CDR3 DNA sequence: TGCAGTGCTATCCGTTTGGAGGTTGGCACAGATACGCAGTATTTT.